This record looks at one T cell receptor (beta chain) sequence and its context. Additional DNA sequences in this sample encode the identical CDR3. This entry comes from a study of shared clonotypes between healthy human individuals. Per the germline V gene, CDR1 is SGHDT and CDR2 is YYEEEE. V lost 2 bases, J lost 1 base, and 6 bases lay in between. This CDR3 has 13 residues. Original processing methods: Filtering differed for immunoSEQ, which gave only junction sequences without quality scores. Repertoires were generated with immunoSEQ multiplex PCR, while TCRdb's copy carries only in-frame clones and drops some. V and J calls and clone size follow that table, whereas D and trimming were derived from the DNA. The sample lists around 500,000 clones, approximately 84% occurring once. Donors had no recently reported acute infections or vaccinations and were HIV-negative.

The chain uses TRBV5-6 and TRBJ1-1; D ambiguous. The sequenced material came from PBMCs. The TCR was taken from a woman between 40 and 55 years old in good health. Some clones in this sample may be carry-over from other donors' samples. Here the CDR3 DNA reads TGTGCCAGCAGCTTCGGGAGGAACACTGAAGCTTTCTTT. Its translation is CASSFGRNTEAFF.